What follows are 19 T cell receptor beta chains derived from one specimen sequenced in a study of CD8 T cells in ankylosing spondylitis. Overall study findings and caveats: Made up of fewer than 10 highly homologous variants, a TCR beta motif appeared characteristic of ankylosing spondylitis blood.

TCRdb called the 5' RACE reads again in MiXCR, with one record for every CDR3 protein. The sample shows 800,000 to 900,000 distinct CDR3 sequences, approximately 10% of them seen only once. For these TCRs, the target antigens are not known. The sequencing sample was made of blood, either unsorted or a sorted T cell fraction (not recorded which). Source of these receptors: a male donor with ankylosing spondylitis.

The chain links TRBV20-1 to TRBJ1-1; D is possibly TRBD1 (5 bases). This CDR3 contains 13 residues. Trimming cost V 3 bases and J 5 bases, with 13 bases left between them. Germline CDR1 reads DFQATT; CDR2 reads SNEGSKA (reference sequence). CDR3 bases: TGCAGTGCTAGCAGCCAGGGAGGGACTGAAGCTTTCTTT. Translating it yields CSASSQGGTEAFF.

This clonotype showed up just a few times. V usage is TRBV15 and J usage is TRBJ2-2; D gene uncertain. This CDR3 contains 12 residues. The germline V gene has CDR1 LNHNV and CDR2 YYDKDF (reference sequence). Trimming pared 3 bases from V and 8 bases from J, leaving 7 bases between. The CDR3 spells CATSRGRGELFF. The CDR3, as DNA: TGTGCCACCAGCAGGGGCCGGGGGGAGCTGTTTTTT.

This clonotype was detected ten times or more. This chain joins TRBV5-6 and TRBJ2-1, with D unresolved. Per germline, CDR1 SGHDT and CDR2 YYEEEE. There are 14 residues in the CDR3. Trimming removed 4 bases at V and 4 bases at J, with 12 bases between. The CDR3 DNA sequence: TGTGCCAGCAGCCAAGACACCACATACAATGAGCAGTTCTTC. Its protein is CASSQDTTYNEQFF.

This clonotype was recorded at least ten times. V and J are TRBV29-1 and TRBJ1-1; D not resolved. The CDR3 covers 14 residues. From germline, CDR1 is SQVTM and CDR2 ANQGSEA. The V end lost 1 base, the J end lost 1 base, and 10 bases lay between the germline ends. CDR3 sequence reads: CSVEVVPPNTEAFF. CDR3 coding DNA: TGCAGCGTTGAAGTTGTGCCACCGAACACTGAAGCTTTCTTT.

The J gene is TRBJ2-1, the V gene TRBV7-9; D is undetermined. The CDR3 has 15 residues. Germline CDR1 SEHNR, CDR2 FQNEAQ (reference sequence). V shed 5 bases and J shed 2 bases, with 13 bases lying between them. Here the CDR3 DNA reads TGTGCCAGCAGCACCGATCGGTGGGCCTACAATGAGCAGTTCTTC. Encoded protein: CASSTDRWAYNEQFF.

V usage is TRBV28 and J usage is TRBJ2-7; 11 bases fit TRBD1. The germline CDR1 and CDR2 sequences are MDHEN and SYDVKM. V was pared by 7 bases and J by 7 bases, with 12 bases of the junction left unmatched. This CDR3 comprises 15 residues. CDR3 sequence reads: CASNSVGTGGKEQYF. DNA of the CDR3: TGTGCCAGCAACTCCGTCGGGACAGGGGGGAAAGAGCAGTACTTC.

The rearrangement uses TRBV2 and TRBJ1-4; possibly TRBD1 for D (5 bases). Trimming took off 7 bases at V and 13 bases at J, with 19 bases between the two ends. The CDR3 length is 13 residues. CDR1 is SNHLY, CDR2 FYNNEI, per germline. CDR3 in DNA: TGTGCCAGCATGGACATCCCGGGGGATATACTGTTTTTT. Translation: CASMDIPGDILFF.

This clonotype was observed many times. This rearrangement joins TRBV29-1 to TRBJ2-3; D tentatively fits TRBD1 or TRBD2 (5 bases each). The length of the CDR3 is 12 residues. Germline-derived CDR1 and CDR2 are SQVTM and ANQGSEA. V gave up 3 bases and J gave up 4 bases, with 8 bases separating them. The CDR3 DNA is TGCAGCGTTGATTGGGGGTCAGATACGCAGTATTTT. Its protein product is CSVDWGSDTQYF.

Only a few counts were recorded for this clonotype. The chain links TRBV7-2 to TRBJ2-1, with TRBD2 as a possible D gene (5 bases). Trimming removed 1 base at V and 3 bases at J, with 10 bases between. The CDR3 extends over 15 amino acids. Germline CDR1 reads SGHTA; CDR2 reads FQGNSA. For the CDR3, the DNA is TGTGCCAGCAGCTTAGGACTACTTCGCTACAATGAGCAGTTCTTC. It encodes CASSLGLLRYNEQFF.

This clonotype was counted many times. The gene calls are TRBV12-3 or TRBV12-4 and TRBJ1-1; 10 bases are a match to TRBD1. The V gene end was trimmed by 5 bases and the J gene end by 4 bases; junction bases not matched to a gene: 10. This CDR3 region has 16 residues. The DNA for the CDR3 is TGTGCCAGCAGTGGGGTCTGGGGACAGGGGCCCACTGAAGCTTTCTTT. Its protein is CASSGVWGQGPTEAFF.

This clonotype was seen at least ten times. CDR3 in amino acids: CSAFASGTNNEQFF. The DNA for the CDR3 is TGCAGTGCTTTCGCTAGCGGGACCAACAATGAGCAGTTCTTC. The rearrangement joins TRBV20-1 to TRBJ2-1; 9 bases map to TRBD2. The length of the CDR3 is 14 residues. Germline CDR1 is DFQATT and CDR2 is SNEGSKA (reference sequence). V gave up 5 bases and J gave up 5 bases; unmatched junction bases: 7.

This clonotype was seen many times. The chain is built from TRBV29-1 and TRBJ2-3; D is possibly TRBD1 (6 bases). The CDR3 is 12 residues long. The V and J ends lost 4 bases and 3 bases respectively, with 8 bases between them. Germline V gene data show CDR1 as SQVTM and CDR2 as ANQGSEA. This CDR3 is CSVAGQTDTQYF. CDR3 in DNA: TGCAGCGTTGCTGGACAGACAGATACGCAGTATTTT.

To note about this clonotype: A read error is likely, as this CDR3 ends without the conserved phenylalanine or tryptophan. It is unclear where the CDR3 begins or ends on the DNA, so no DNA is shown, and the CDR3 is as TCRdb lists it. The chain carries TRBV6-6 and TRBJ1-2; no check of the table's D call, TRBD1, against the DNA was made. The V gene's germline CDR1 is MNHNY and CDR2 SVGAGI (reference sequence). The CDR3 spans 10 residues, counting both ends. This CDR3 reads CASGSGGQIT.

This clonotype was picked up a small number of times. The rearrangement links TRBV29-1 to TRBJ2-7; D possibly corresponds to TRBD2 (6 bases). The CDR3 is made up of 17 amino acids. The V and J ends lost 7 bases and 0 bases respectively, with 25 bases between them. Per the germline V gene, CDR1 is SQVTM and CDR2 is ANQGSEA. CDR3 protein: CSAFMGIQGTRSYEQYF. The DNA for the CDR3 is TGCAGCGCTTTCATGGGGATTCAAGGGACTCGCTCCTACGAGCAGTACTTC.

This sequence joins TRBV28 and TRBJ1-5; D might be TRBD1 (5 bases). V lost 2 bases and J lost 1, with 9 bases in between. The germline CDR1 and CDR2 sequences are MDHEN and SYDVKM. This CDR3 is built from 15 residues. The CDR3 spells CASSLQGPSNQPQHF. The CDR3 DNA is TGTGCCAGCAGTTTACAGGGCCCAAGCAATCAGCCCCAGCATTTT.

The chain uses TRBV12-3 or TRBV12-4 and TRBJ2-6; D tentatively reads TRBD1 or TRBD2 (5 bases each). Trimming left V 3 bases short and J 9 bases short, with 12 bases between. The CDR3 extends over 14 amino acids. The CDR3 sequence: CASSLRGGLNVLTF. The CDR3 DNA follows: TGTGCCAGCAGTTTGAGGGGCGGACTCAACGTCCTGACTTTC.

The chain joins TRBV5-1 to TRBJ1-6; D may be TRBD1 (5 bases). The ends were cut back, 3 bases at V and 9 bases at J, with 22 bases in the middle. The V gene's germline CDR1 is SGHRS and CDR2 YFSETQ. The CDR3 is 17 residues long. The CDR3 loop reads CASSSTYPGRPSSPLHF. The CDR3 region has the DNA TGCGCCAGCAGCTCAACTTATCCGGGACGCCCGAGTTCACCCCTCCACTTT.

This clonotype came up a few times. DNA for the CDR3: TGTGCCAGCAGCCACCGAAATTGGGACCGTCCGATCCATTCACCCCTCCACTTT. As protein: CASSHRNWDRPIHSPLHF. The chain uses TRBV6-2 or TRBV6-3 and TRBJ1-6, with D possibly being TRBD1 (5 bases). The CDR3 contains 18 residues. Germline V gene sequence: CDR1 MNHEY, CDR2 SVGEGT. V was trimmed by 6 bases and J by 8 bases, leaving 26 bases between them.

The J gene is TRBJ1-2, the V gene TRBV2; D might be TRBD1 (5 bases). This CDR3 region has 12 residues. V shed 6 bases and J shed 6 bases, with 11 bases lying between them. Germline V gene data show CDR1 as SNHLY and CDR2 as FYNNEI. For the CDR3, the DNA is TGTGCCAGCAGGGAGGGGTTCGATGGCTACACCTTC. Protein product: CASREGFDGYTF.